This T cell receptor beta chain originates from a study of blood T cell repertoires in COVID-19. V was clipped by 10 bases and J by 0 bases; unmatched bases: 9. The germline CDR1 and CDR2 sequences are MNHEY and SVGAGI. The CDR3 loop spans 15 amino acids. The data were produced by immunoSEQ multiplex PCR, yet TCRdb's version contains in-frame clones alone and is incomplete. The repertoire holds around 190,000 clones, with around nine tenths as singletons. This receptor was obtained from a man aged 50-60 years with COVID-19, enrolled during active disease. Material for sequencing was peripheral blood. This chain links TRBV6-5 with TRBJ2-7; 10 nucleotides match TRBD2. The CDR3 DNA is TGTGCCATCGGGCGAGCGGGAGGGATCTCCTACGAGCAGTACTTC. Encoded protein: CAIGRAGGISYEQYF.